The 13 T cell receptor beta chains listed next were all sequenced from one sample in a study of identical twins. One entry per CDR3 protein, called by TCRdb with MiXCR from the 5' RACE reads. The table shows about 430,000 distinct CDR3 sequences, with roughly 18% occurring only once. What was sequenced was naive T cells sorted from blood. Receptor source: a man between 45 and 60 years old in good health.

The chain carries TRBV12-3 or TRBV12-4 and TRBJ2-7; 7 bases line up with TRBD1. This CDR3 spans 14 amino acids. The junction had 6 bases not matched to a gene; V was cut back by 6 bases and J by 1 base. CDR3: CASRVHRGSYEQYF. CDR3 DNA: TGTGCCAGCAGGGTTCACAGGGGTTCCTACGAGCAGTACTTC.

This clonotype was recorded at least ten times. The chain uses TRBV5-1 and TRBJ2-1; 8 positions agree with TRBD2. J was trimmed by 2 bases and V by 4 bases; bases with no gene match: 5. The CDR3 is 15 amino acids. The germline gives CDR1 SGHRS, CDR2 YFSETQ. Here the CDR3 reads CASSGDSGTYNEQFF. The CDR3, as DNA: TGCGCCAGCAGCGGCGATAGCGGGACCTACAATGAGCAGTTCTTC.

This clonotype occurred a few times. The chain links TRBV15 to TRBJ2-3; D is undetermined. This CDR3 is built from 14 residues. Germline-derived CDR1 and CDR2 are LNHNV and YYDKDF (reference sequence). V was cut by 5 bases and J by 2 bases, with 11 bases left in between. This chain's CDR3 is CATSRRISTDTQYF. In DNA, the CDR3 is TGTGCCACCAGCCGTAGGATATCCACAGATACGCAGTATTTT.

This chain joins TRBV20-1 and TRBJ2-7, with 9 bases lining up with TRBD2. V lost 7 bases and J lost 5; bases outside the gene matches: 3. This CDR3 region has 11 residues. Germline V gene data show CDR1 as DFQATT and CDR2 as SNEGSKA (reference sequence). The CDR3 sequence is CSVGLANEQYF. CDR3 nucleotide sequence: TGCAGTGTAGGACTAGCGAACGAGCAGTACTTC.

V and J are TRBV10-3 and TRBJ2-3, with 11 bases that match TRBD2. This CDR3 region has 14 residues. V was clipped by 10 bases and J by 4 bases; unmatched bases: 7. Germline-derived CDR1 and CDR2 are ENHRY and SYGVKD. The CDR3 sequence: CATRLAGGADTQYF. The CDR3 DNA follows: TGTGCCACCCGTTTAGCGGGGGGGGCAGATACGCAGTATTTT.

This clonotype occurred many times. The V and J genes are TRBV15 and TRBJ2-5; TRBD2 matches 15 bases. Trimming took 3 bases from V and 4 from J; bases not matched to a gene: 15. CDR3 length: 20 residues. The V gene's germline CDR1 is LNHNV and CDR2 YYDKDF (reference sequence). CDR3 residues: CATSRTIGTSGRLLGETQYF. The CDR3 DNA follows: TGTGCCACCAGCAGGACAATAGGGACTAGCGGGAGGTTATTGGGAGAGACCCAGTACTTC.

The sample holds one count of this clonotype. This chain connects TRBV7-9 to TRBJ2-1; D gene unclear. CDR1 is SEHNR and CDR2 is FQNEAQ in the germline V gene (reference sequence). With 1 base removed from V and 6 bases from J, the gap between germline ends came to 16 bases. The CDR3 totals 16 residues. The DNA for the CDR3 is TGTGCCAGCAGCTTAGATCCGGCGGTACGCCTCAATGAGCAGTTCTTC. This translates into CASSLDPAVRLNEQFF.

The genes are TRBV4-3 and TRBJ2-1, with TRBD2 matching 8 bases. The V gene's germline CDR1 is LGHNA and CDR2 YSLEER. The CDR3 contains 17 residues. Trimming at V came to 4 bases and at J to 0 bases, leaving 8 bases not matched to a gene. Here the CDR3 reads CASSRHGSGSSYNEQFF. The CDR3 nucleotides read TGCGCCAGCAGCCGACACGGGAGCGGGAGCTCCTACAATGAGCAGTTCTTC.

In this sample, this clonotype turned up many times. The chain is built from TRBV4-2 and TRBJ2-3; 11 bases are a match to TRBD2. Germline V CDR1 and CDR2: LGHNA, YNFKEQ. Trimming removed 2 bases from V and 6 bases from J; junction bases left unmatched: 7. The CDR3 runs to 16 residues. CDR3 bases: TGTGCCAGCAGCCAACGACTAGCGGGACCGCATGATACGCAGTATTTT. This codes for CASSQRLAGPHDTQYF.

This clonotype was counted a few times. The chain is built from TRBV5-5 and TRBJ2-2; D is unresolved. The CDR3 spans 18 residues. Trimming cost V 2 bases and J 5 bases, with 22 bases left between them. Germline-derived CDR1 and CDR2 are SGHKS and YYEKEE (reference sequence). The CDR3 DNA reads as TGTGCCAGCAGCTTCACCCCCTGGACGGATGAGGTTACCGGGGAGCTGTTTTTT. Translation: CASSFTPWTDEVTGELFF.

This clonotype has only a few counts. The chain employs TRBV5-1 and TRBJ2-5; no clear D. This CDR3 spans 14 amino acids. V was pared by 2 bases and J by 1 base, with 9 bases between. The germline V gene encodes CDR1 SGHRS and CDR2 YFSETQ. CDR3 in DNA: TGCGCCAGCAGCTTAGGAGACACCCAAGAGACCCAGTACTTC. Its translation: CASSLGDTQETQYF. The full variable domain, rest sourced from reference TRBV5-1 and TRBJ2-5, is KAGVTQTPRYLIKTRGQQVTLSCSPISGHRSVSWYQQTPGQGLQFLFEYFSETQRNKGNFPGRFSGRQFSNSRSEMNVSTLELGDSALYLCASSLGDTQETQYFGPGTRLLVL.

This clonotype was counted a few times. The chain uses TRBV13 and TRBJ1-2, with 8 bases aligning to TRBD1. Trimming cost V 2 bases and J 3 bases; bases outside gene matches: 5. The CDR3 extends over 15 amino acids. The germline CDR1 and CDR2 sequences are PRHDT and FYEKMQ (reference sequence). The CDR3 loop is CASSLMTGAYYGYTF. Here the CDR3 DNA reads TGTGCCAGCAGCTTAATGACAGGGGCTTACTATGGCTACACCTTC.

The gene calls are TRBV7-9 and TRBJ2-3; D is possibly TRBD1 or TRBD2 (5 bases each). This CDR3 region has 15 residues. The germline V gene encodes CDR1 SEHNR and CDR2 FQNEAQ (reference sequence). The germline V and J ends were trimmed by 5 bases and 1 base, with 13 bases remaining between them. The CDR3 DNA is TGTGCCAGCAGCCCGCGAGGGACCCGCACAGATACGCAGTATTTT. Residues: CASSPRGTRTDTQYF.